This entry features one T cell receptor beta chain sequence. Produced via immunoSEQ multiplex PCR; TCRdb's table is partial and in-frame only. The repertoire holds roughly 160,000 clones, with over 75% as singletons. From germline, CDR1 is GTSNPN and CDR2 SVGIG (reference sequence). V was cut by 7 bases and J by 0 bases, with 11 bases left in between. This CDR3 spans 13 amino acids. The source of the sample is a study of blood T cell repertoires in COVID-19. The source material was PBMCs or T cells enriched from blood (not recorded which). V usage is TRBV30 and J usage is TRBJ2-3, with a weak D call TRBD2 (5 bases). This TCR was sampled from a woman between 50 and 59 years old who had recovered from COVID-19. CDR3 residues: CASSDWSTDTQYF. The DNA for the CDR3 is TGTGCCTCTTCGGACTGGAGCACAGATACGCAGTATTTT.